This T cell receptor (beta chain) stems from a study of T cell responses to AZD1222 COVID-19 vaccine (dated by TCRdb to 2020 to 2023). Turning to the overall study: Because spike-specific TCR depth and breadth did not differ between the two schedules, AZD1222 recipients who got a second dose at roughly 4 weeks were pooled with those who got a second dose at roughly 12 weeks. TCR sequencing covered more than 230 trial participants: roughly 200 given two doses of AZD1222 and 26 given two doses of MenACWY control vaccine. Trial participants were enrolled into age subgroups of 18-55, 56-69 and 70-plus years, which contained about 150, 28 and 57 TCR-sequenced participants, respectively.

To note about this clone: Which antigen it targets is not known. Per-base quality was not reported, and no clone a single base away is much larger than it.

The CDR3 regions of human TCRbeta chains were subjected to immunosequencing. In the paper's pipeline: TCRs in the repertoires were compared against a reference library of SARS-CoV-2-specific TCRs that had been generated with the MIRA antigen-specificity platform. Breadth meant the fraction of unique TCRs that were SARS-CoV-2-associated, whereas depth meant the fraction of total T cells that were SARS-CoV-2-associated. Each spike-specific TCR was assigned to its reactive spike region and to a CD4 or CD8 class using the MIRA data. Log10-transformed breadth and depth values were compared by one-way ANOVA with Sidak's multiple comparisons tests. The table was pulled from immuneACCESS by TCRdb, which kept in-frame rearrangements only. Such tables lose some clones; where checked, under half of the loss comes from unresolved V genes, and the rest has no known cause. V and J calls and clone size are as listed in that table; D and trimming were resolved from the DNA. For this sample the table gives roughly 250,000 clones, of which over 85% were detected only once. Jointly, the top ten make up less than 0.65% of the sample.

For this chain, trimming is 5 bases at the V end and 7 bases at the J end, and the number of junction bases without a gene match is 3. The germline V gene supplies CDR1 SQVTM and CDR2 ANQGSEA. The CDR3 spans 11 residues, from the cysteine through the phenylalanine. The kept DNA is CDR3 alone, 33 bases in frame from the first base. The time point label here, explained by the study, means: baseline before first vaccination. Vaccinee samples came from UK trials COV001 and COV002, including a single-blind randomized controlled phase 2/3 trial of AZD1222 (ChAdOx1 nCoV-19) in healthy adults. For TCRbeta chain sequencing, PBMC samples were collected from trial participants at day 0 and at day 28 after the second dose. The investigation overall reported the following: Most participants were white British and females outnumbered males, and the authors suggested that clonal diversity may have been underestimated. Conclusions about previously exposed vaccinees were limited because only 5 or 6 AZD1222 recipients were SARS-CoV-2 seropositive at baseline. The 56-69-year group was small, and its depth increase did not reach significance, likely because of low power. After two AZD1222 doses, both the breadth and the depth of spike-specific TCRs were significantly higher than at day 0 and than in MenACWY recipients. CD4 TCRs associated with the vaccine covered the entire spike protein, and the dominant responses were in regions 160-218 and 743-854. Because no day 14 peak-response samples were available, the repertoires could be characterized only after the peak T cell response. Epitopes outside the regions mutated in the B.1.351 and B.1.1.7 variants were reportedly recognized by nearly half of the unique spike-specific TCRs.

The receptor's source is an adult in good health. This specimen was peripheral blood, taken on day 0 of AZD1222 vaccination. The chain was built from TRBV29-1 and TRBJ1-2; TRBD1 aligns with 8 central bases. CDR3 reads: CSVPGGSGYTF. The base sequence is TGCAGCGTTCCAGGGGGCAGTGGCTACACCTTC.